These 11 T cell receptor beta chains were all obtained from the same sample, sequenced in a study of T cells in Graves' hyperthyroidism and ophthalmopathy. TCR beta CDR3 region amplification was performed from RNA transcripts. A set of HTBI primers served as the primers for a first-round RT-PCR of the TCR CDR3. TCRdb analysed the multiplex PCR reads with MiXCR anew, one entry per CDR3 protein. Of about 300,000 distinct CDR3 sequences listed, roughly 20% were seen once; the top ten hold approximately 35%. The specimen sequenced was blood. The source is a man aged 50 to 59 with Graves' ophthalmopathy.

V usage is TRBV20-1 and J usage is TRBJ1-4, with TRBD1 identical over 7 bases. This CDR3 has 13 residues. Unmatched junction bases numbered 5, after V lost 6 bases and J lost 4 bases. CDR1 and CDR2 (germline): DFQATT, SNEGSKA (reference sequence). CDR3 loop: CSAQTGNNEKLFF. DNA of the CDR3: TGCAGTGCGCAGACAGGGAATAATGAAAAACTGTTTTTT.

This clonotype was picked up many times. J is TRBJ2-3 and V is TRBV2, with 7 nucleotides matching TRBD2. The CDR3 contains 15 residues. Germline CDR1 reads SNHLY; CDR2 reads FYNNEI. The V gene end was trimmed by 8 bases and the J gene end by 1 base; junction bases not matched to a gene: 9. In DNA form, the CDR3 reads TGTGCCAGCCCCCGAGGGCTAGCGGGCACAGATACGCAGTATTTT. This sequence encodes CASPRGLAGTDTQYF. Filled out from reference TRBV2 and TRBJ2-3, the complete variable domain reads EPEVTQTPSHQVTQMGQEVILRCVPISNHLYFYWYRQILGQKVEFLVSFYNNEISEKSEIFDDQFSVERPDGSNFTLKIRSTKLEDSAMYFCASPRGLAGTDTQYFGPGTRLTVL.

This chain connects TRBV15 to TRBJ2-7; the D gene is possibly TRBD2 (6 bases). CDR3 length: 14 amino acids. Trimming took off 1 base at V and 3 bases at J, with 10 bases between the two ends. Germline assignment: CDR1 LNHNV and CDR2 YYDKDF (reference sequence). The CDR3 DNA reads TGTGCCACCAGCAGAGTGGAGGGTTACTACGAGCAGTACTTC. It is translated as CATSRVEGYYEQYF.

This clonotype was seen many times. The rearrangement joins TRBV7-3 to TRBJ1-6; D call uncertain. The V end lost 5 bases, the J end lost 9 bases, and 17 bases lay between the germline ends. Germline V gene lookup returns CDR1 SGHTA and CDR2 FQGTGA. This CDR3 contains 15 residues. The CDR3 region is CASSRDGGRGSPLHF. The CDR3 nucleotides read TGTGCCAGCAGCCGTGATGGAGGAAGAGGTTCACCCCTCCACTTT.

In its sample, this clonotype was seen many times. This chain uses TRBV11-2 with TRBJ1-1; D is unresolved. V dropped 3 bases and J dropped 7 bases, with 6 bases sitting between them. The germline CDR1 and CDR2 sequences are SGHAT and FQNNGV. The CDR3 covers 11 residues. For the CDR3, the DNA is TGTGCCAGCAGCTTGAGATTTGAAGCTTTCTTT. It translates to CASSLRFEAFF.

The chain joins TRBV19 to TRBJ2-7, with a possible D match to TRBD2 (5 bases). CDR1 is LNHDA and CDR2 is SQIVND in the germline V gene (reference sequence). Trimming pared 5 bases from V and 2 bases from J, leaving 16 bases between. The CDR3 runs 15 residues. The CDR3 loop is CASSPSSGLTYEQYF. CDR3 bases: TGTGCCAGTAGTCCCTCCAGCGGCCTCACCTACGAGCAGTACTTC.

This clonotype was seen repeatedly, ten times or more. This chain joins TRBV6-1 and TRBJ2-7, with unresolved D. The germline V gene has CDR1 MNHNS and CDR2 SASEGT. With 5 bases removed from V and 4 bases from J, the gap between germline ends came to 12 bases. There are 13 residues in the CDR3. CDR3 loop: CASSKRDSYEQYF. CDR3 nucleotide sequence: TGTGCCAGCAGTAAGCGAGATTCGTACGAGCAGTACTTC.

This sequence joins TRBV20-1 and TRBJ2-7; a weak D match, TRBD2 (7 bases). In germline, CDR1 is DFQATT, CDR2 SNEGSKA (reference sequence). V lost 3 bases and J lost 0, with 15 bases in between. This CDR3 has 15 amino acids. CDR3 loop: CSARGREGDSYEQYF. Here the CDR3 DNA reads TGCAGTGCTAGGGGGAGGGAGGGGGACTCCTACGAGCAGTACTTC.

V is TRBV2 and J is TRBJ2-7, with 11 bases that match TRBD1. Germline values: CDR1 SNHLY, CDR2 FYNNEI. J was trimmed by 6 bases and V by 6 bases; bases with no gene match: 7. The CDR3 sequence is 14 residues long. This CDR3 reads CASSLFGTGGEQYF. DNA of the CDR3: TGTGCCAGCAGCCTATTTGGGACAGGGGGCGAGCAGTACTTC.

This clonotype occurred many times. This chain uses TRBV28 with TRBJ1-5; D call uncertain. V dropped 5 bases and J dropped 0 bases, with 11 bases sitting between them. The germline gives CDR1 MDHEN, CDR2 SYDVKM. CDR3 length equals 15 residues. The CDR3 spells CASSPSLASNQPQHF. The CDR3, as DNA: TGTGCCAGCAGTCCCTCCTTGGCTAGCAATCAGCCCCAGCATTTT.

This rearrangement joins TRBV6-1 to TRBJ2-7, with D hard to call. Per the germline V gene, CDR1 is MNHNS and CDR2 is SASEGT. The CDR3 is 12 residues long. Trimming cost V 4 bases and J 5 bases, with 9 bases left between them. CDR3 amino acids: CASSVSQNEQYF. The CDR3 bases are TGTGCCAGCAGTGTAAGTCAAAACGAGCAGTACTTC.